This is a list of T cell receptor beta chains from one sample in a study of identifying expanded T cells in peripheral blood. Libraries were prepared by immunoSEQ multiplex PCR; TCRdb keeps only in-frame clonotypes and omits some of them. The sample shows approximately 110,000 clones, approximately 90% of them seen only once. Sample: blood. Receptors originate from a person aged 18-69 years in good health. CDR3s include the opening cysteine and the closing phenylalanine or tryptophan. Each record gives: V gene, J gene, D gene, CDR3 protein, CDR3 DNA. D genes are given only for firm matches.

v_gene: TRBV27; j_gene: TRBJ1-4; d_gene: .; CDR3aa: CASSWMATNEKLFF; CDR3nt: TGTGCCAGCAGTTGGATGGCAACTAATGAAAAACTGTTTTTT
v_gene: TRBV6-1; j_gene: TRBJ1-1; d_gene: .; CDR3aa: CASSVVDGSTEAFF; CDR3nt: TGTGCCAGCAGTGTAGTCGATGGGAGCACTGAAGCTTTCTTT
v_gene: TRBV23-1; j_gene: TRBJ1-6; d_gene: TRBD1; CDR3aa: CASAQPGGRSPLHF; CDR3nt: TGCGCCAGCGCCCAACCAGGGGGCAGGTCACCCCTCCACTTT
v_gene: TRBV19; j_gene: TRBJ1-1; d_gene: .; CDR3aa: CASTWGTNTEAFF; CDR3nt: TGTGCCAGTACCTGGGGCACGAACACTGAAGCTTTCTTT
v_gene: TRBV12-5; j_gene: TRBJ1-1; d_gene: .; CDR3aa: CASSFTVNTEAFF; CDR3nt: TGTGCTAGCTCCTTCACAGTGAACACTGAAGCTTTCTTT
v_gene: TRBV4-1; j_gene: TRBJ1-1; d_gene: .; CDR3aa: CASSLRTAGPNTEAFF; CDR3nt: TGCGCCAGCAGCCTTCGGACAGCAGGCCCGAACACTGAAGCTTTCTTT
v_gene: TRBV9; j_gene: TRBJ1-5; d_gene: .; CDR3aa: CASSVDLGSGQPQHF; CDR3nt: TGTGCCAGCAGCGTAGATCTGGGGTCAGGGCAGCCCCAGCATTTT
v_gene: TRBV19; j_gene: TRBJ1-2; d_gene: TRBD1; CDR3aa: CASNPRTPGTGGNGYTF; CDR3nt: TGTGCCAGTAACCCCAGAACCCCAGGGACAGGGGGGAATGGCTACACCTTC
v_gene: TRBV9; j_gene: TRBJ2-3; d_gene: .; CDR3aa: CASSPRTASSTDTQYF; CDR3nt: TGTGCCAGCAGCCCCCGGACGGCTTCTAGCACAGATACGCAGTATTTT
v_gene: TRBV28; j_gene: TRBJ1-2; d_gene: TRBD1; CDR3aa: CASSSPGGEGYGYTF; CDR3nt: TGTGCCAGCAGTTCGCCAGGGGGCGAGGGCTATGGCTACACCTTC
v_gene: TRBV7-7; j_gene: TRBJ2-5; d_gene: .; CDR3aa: CASSFGGGAVETQYF; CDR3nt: TGTGCCAGCAGCTTCGGAGGGGGGGCCGTCGAGACCCAGTACTTC
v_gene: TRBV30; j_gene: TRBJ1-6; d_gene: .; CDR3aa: CATRRSSSYNSPLHF; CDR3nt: TGTGCCACCCGCAGGTCGAGCTCCTATAATTCACCCCTCCACTTT
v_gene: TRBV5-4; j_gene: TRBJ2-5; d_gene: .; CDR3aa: CASSPVSEETQYF; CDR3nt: TGTGCCAGCAGTCCGGTCAGTGAAGAGACCCAGTACTTC
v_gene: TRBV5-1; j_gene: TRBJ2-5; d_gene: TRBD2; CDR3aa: CASSLGGSLSQETQYF; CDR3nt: TGCGCCAGCAGCTTGGGCGGGAGCCTCTCCCAAGAGACCCAGTACTTC
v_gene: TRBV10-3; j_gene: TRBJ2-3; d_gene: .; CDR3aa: CAISGLGGDTQYF; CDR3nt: TGTGCCATTTCAGGGCTTGGTGGAGATACGCAGTATTTT
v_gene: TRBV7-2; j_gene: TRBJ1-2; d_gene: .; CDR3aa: CASSLDGYGYTF; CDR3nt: TGTGCCAGCAGCTTAGATGGCTATGGCTACACCTTC
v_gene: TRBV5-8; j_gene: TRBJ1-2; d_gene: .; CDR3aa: CASSFFRRGDYGYTF; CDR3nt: TGTGCCAGCAGCTTTTTTCGCAGAGGGGACTATGGCTACACCTTC
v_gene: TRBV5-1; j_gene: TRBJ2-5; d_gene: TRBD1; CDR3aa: CASSLALGTGVKTQYF; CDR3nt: TGCGCCAGCAGCTTGGCCCTTGGGACAGGGGTCAAGACCCAGTACTTC
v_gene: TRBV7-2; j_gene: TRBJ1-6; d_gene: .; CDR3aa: CASSFFPLGGSNSPLHF; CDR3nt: TGTGCCAGCAGCTTCTTCCCCCTTGGAGGGTCTAATTCACCCCTCCACTTT
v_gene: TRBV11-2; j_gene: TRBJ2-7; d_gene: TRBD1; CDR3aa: CASSIWTGVVEQYF; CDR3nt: TGTGCCAGCAGCATCTGGACAGGGGTCGTCGAGCAGTACTTC
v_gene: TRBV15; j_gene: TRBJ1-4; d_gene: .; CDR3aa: CATSQIPPLHGEKLFF; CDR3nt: TGTGCCACCAGCCAGATTCCACCCCTGCACGGTGAAAAACTGTTTTTT